This is a list of T cell receptor beta chains from one sample in a study of T cells in Graves' hyperthyroidism and ophthalmopathy. A single record per CDR3 protein comes from TCRdb applying MiXCR to the multiplex PCR reads. The data show about 49,000 distinct CDR3 sequences, approximately 58% seen once. Material: peripheral blood or thyroid tissue (not recorded which). Receptor source: a young man with Graves' hyperthyroidism. Both conserved end residues are part of each CDR3. A D gene is named only where the DNA matches it firmly. A row's size may be missing; if present it is once, few, many or a size class.

.	TRBV6-5	TRBJ1-5	.	CASRAVGSNQPQHF	TGTGCCAGCAGAGCCGTGGGGTCAAATCAGCCCCAGCATTTT
.	TRBV19	TRBJ1-4	.	CASAYATNEKLFF	TGTGCCAGCGCCTATGCAACTAATGAAAAACTGTTTTTT
.	TRBV12-3/TRBV12-4	TRBJ1-1	.	CASSLGVGNTEAFF	TGTGCCAGCAGTTTGGGGGTGGGGAACACTGAAGCTTTCTTT
few	TRBV27	TRBJ2-2	.	CASSRGTQNTGELFF	TGTGCCAGCAGTCGTGGGACCCAGAACACCGGGGAGCTGTTTTTT
many	TRBV2	TRBJ1-4	TRBD1	CASGGQGFSTNEKLFF	TGTGCCAGCGGAGGACAGGGCTTCTCAACTAATGAAAAACTGTTTTTT
many	TRBV7-3	TRBJ2-7	TRBD2	CASSFTGTSGTHYEQYF	TGTGCCAGCAGCTTTACCGGGACTAGCGGAACTCACTACGAGCAGTACTTC
many	TRBV6-6	TRBJ1-6	TRBD1	CASSPGQGTTGSPLHF	TGTGCCAGCAGTCCCGGACAGGGAACCACTGGTTCACCCCTCCACTTT
once	TRBV6-5	TRBJ2-7	TRBD2	CASSPTSSGSSEQYF	TGTGCCAGCAGCCCCACCAGTAGCGGGAGTAGTGAGCAGTACTTC
many	TRBV7-3	TRBJ2-6	TRBD2	CASTPLAGAVSGANVLTF	TGTGCCAGCACCCCTCTAGCGGGAGCCGTGTCTGGGGCCAACGTCCTGACTTTC
.	TRBV29-1	TRBJ2-7	TRBD1	CSVGQGDAYEQYF	TGCAGCGTTGGACAGGGGGACGCCTACGAGCAGTACTTC
many	TRBV11-2	TRBJ1-2	TRBD1	CASSQQGVGYGYTF	TGTGCCAGCAGCCAACAGGGGGTGGGCTATGGCTACACCTTC
.	TRBV15	TRBJ2-5	TRBD1	CATSRKWTGGSNQPQYF	TGTGCCACCAGCAGAAAATGGACAGGAGGCAGCAATCAGCCCCAGTACTTC
.	TRBV7-8	TRBJ1-6	TRBD1	CASSSGQGSPLHF	TGTGCCAGCAGCTCAGGACAGGGTTCACCCCTCCACTTT
.	TRBV20-1	TRBJ2-5	.	CSAYRGRGPETQYF	TGCAGTGCTTACCGGGGCCGGGGACCCGAGACCCAGTACTTC
.	TRBV20-1	TRBJ1-5	.	CSAPGPVSNQPQHF	TGCAGTGCACCAGGGCCGGTAAGCAATCAGCCCCAGCATTTT
.	TRBV5-1	TRBJ2-7	.	CASSEQGYEQYF	TGCGCCAGCAGCGAGCAGGGCTACGAGCAGTACTTC
many	TRBV20-1	TRBJ2-7	.	CSARDPQQNYGQYF	TGCAGTGCTAGAGATCCGCAACAGAACTACGGGCAGTACTTC
.	TRBV6-4	TRBJ1-4	.	CASRTGATNVKLFF	TGTGCCAGCAGGACGGGGGCAACTAATGTAAAACTGTTTTTT
many	TRBV20-1	TRBJ2-3	.	CRDCDTQYF	TGCAGAGACTGTGATACGCAGTATTTT
medium-sized	TRBV5-1	TRBJ2-6	.	CASSGAGANVLTF	TGCGCCAGCTCAGGGGCTGGGGCCAACGTCCTGACTTTC
.	TRBV7-3	TRBJ1-6	TRBD1	CASSLSGTGQTRSPLHF	TGTGCCAGCAGCTTATCCGGGACAGGGCAGACCCGGTCACCCCTCCACTTT
.	TRBV29-1	TRBJ2-3	TRBD2	CSASTSGTDTQYF	TGCAGCGCTTCGACTAGCGGCACAGATACGCAGTATTTT
.	TRBV2	TRBJ1-2	TRBD1	CASSVDRVGYTF	TGTGCCAGCAGTGTTGACAGGGTTGGCTACACCTTC
.	TRBV7-6	TRBJ1-1	TRBD1	CASSSRTGTTFF	TGTGCCAGCAGCTCCCGGACAGGGACAACTTTCTTT
.	TRBV11-2	TRBJ2-5	.	CTSSLESGAQETQYF	TGTACCAGCAGCTTAGAGTCGGGTGCGCAAGAGACCCAGTACTTC
.	TRBV10-3	TRBJ1-3	.	CAITRGHSGNTIYF	TGTGCCATCACTCGGGGCCACTCTGGAAACACCATATATTTT
.	TRBV2	TRBJ1-5	.	CASSENRGWNQPQHF	TGTGCCAGCAGTGAAAACCGGGGGTGGAATCAGCCCCAGCATTTT
.	TRBV10-3	TRBJ1-2	.	CAISVGIGSAGYTF	TGTGCCATCAGCGTGGGTATAGGGTCGGCTGGCTACACCTTC
.	TRBV7-9	TRBJ1-3	.	CASSPDSGNTIYF	TGTGCCAGCAGCCCGGACTCTGGAAACACCATATATTTT
.	TRBV10-3	TRBJ2-6	.	CAILPGSGANVLTF	TGTGCCATCCTTCCTGGCTCTGGGGCCAACGTCCTGACTTTC
.	TRBV10-3	TRBJ2-6	.	CAITRGESGANVLTF	TGTGCCATCACCAGAGGGGAATCTGGGGCCAACGTCCTGACTTTC
.	TRBV7-3	TRBJ2-7	TRBD1	CASSLLGQELYF	TGTGCCAGCAGCTTATTGGGACAGGAGCTGTACTTC
.	TRBV9	TRBJ2-7	.	CASSFYPASSYEQYF	TGTGCCAGCAGTTTTTATCCAGCTAGCTCCTACGAGCAGTACTTC
many	TRBV10-3	TRBJ1-1	.	CAIRSGGANTEAFF	TGTGCCATCAGATCCGGGGGCGCGAACACTGAAGCTTTCTTT
many	TRBV7-2	TRBJ2-7	TRBD1	CASSPDRVYEQYF	TGTGCCAGCAGCCCGGACAGGGTTTACGAGCAGTACTTC
large	TRBV2	TRBJ1-4	.	CASSEGSRLEKLFF	TGTGCCAGCAGTGAAGGAAGCCGATTGGAAAAACTGTTTTTT
many	TRBV6-5	TRBJ1-5	TRBD1	CASSYKQGANQPQHF	TGTGCCAGCAGTTACAAACAGGGGGCCAATCAGCCCCAGCATTTT
medium-sized	TRBV15	TRBJ2-5	.	CATSRGTQGTQETQYF	TGTGCCACCAGCAGAGGTACTCAGGGGACCCAAGAGACCCAGTACTTC
many	TRBV7-3	TRBJ2-3	.	CASSLDANTDTQYF	TGTGCCAGCAGCCTTGACGCTAACACAGATACGCAGTATTTT
many	TRBV20-1	TRBJ2-5	TRBD2	CRASGGAQETQYF	TGCAGGGCCTCCGGGGGGGCCCAAGAGACCCAGTACTTC
many	TRBV28	TRBJ2-7	.	CASTGTPSYEQYF	TGTGCCAGTACCGGGACACCCTCGTACGAGCAGTACTTC
.	TRBV7-2	TRBJ2-5	TRBD1	CASSGYPGQGQETQYF	TGTGCCAGCAGCGGGTATCCGGGACAGGGACAAGAGACCCAGTACTTC
.	TRBV13	TRBJ2-7	TRBD2	CASSPRLAGAEQYF	TGTGCCAGCAGCCCCAGACTAGCGGGAGCCGAGCAGTACTTC
.	TRBV20-1	TRBJ2-5	.	CSAPEGVSPETQYF	TGCAGTGCCCCCGAGGGGGTTTCCCCGGAGACCCAGTACTTC
many	TRBV9	TRBJ2-5	.	CASSDGTGAFQETQYF	TGTGCCAGCAGCGACGGGACGGGGGCCTTCCAAGAGACCCAGTACTTC
.	TRBV20-1	TRBJ1-4	.	CSARPNEKLFF	TGCAGTGCCCGGCCCAATGAAAAACTGTTTTTT
many	TRBV15	TRBJ1-2	TRBD1	CATSRDQTGSGGYTF	TGTGCCACCAGCAGGGACCAGACAGGGAGCGGTGGCTACACCTTC
many	TRBV20-1	TRBJ1-1	TRBD1	CSAGGQEYTEAFF	TGCAGTGCTGGAGGACAGGAGTACACTGAAGCTTTCTTT
.	TRBV19	TRBJ1-3	.	CACSRRSFPSGNTIYF	TGTGCCTGTAGCCGCCGGTCTTTCCCATCTGGAAACACCATATATTTT
.	TRBV5-1	TRBJ2-7	TRBD1	CASSLREGGTGDEQYF	TGCGCCAGCAGCTTGCGGGAAGGAGGGACAGGGGACGAGCAGTACTTC
.	TRBV7-9	TRBJ1-6	TRBD1	CASSQDRQNSPLHF	TGTGCCAGCAGCCAGGACAGGCAAAATTCACCCCTCCACTTT
.	TRBV7-2	TRBJ2-5	TRBD2	CASSLVTSGRETQYF	TGTGCCAGCAGCTTAGTCACTAGCGGGAGGGAGACCCAGTACTTC